The entry that follows covers one T cell receptor beta chain sequence. The sequencing template was cDNA reverse transcribed from extracted RNA. Only in-frame clones appear in the TCRdb table, and some are missing; sequencing was by immunoSEQ multiplex PCR. The table shows 100,000 to 150,000 clones, with about 50% occurring only once. The sample is drawn from a study of CD8+ T cells in alopecia areata. This CDR3 contains 14 residues. V was pared by 3 bases and J by 5 bases, with 15 bases between. Germline CDR1 is SQVTM and CDR2 is ANQGSEA. Those with alopecia areata gave lesional scalp punch biopsies and peripheral blood.

Sequenced: NKG2D-low CD8+ T cells sorted from blood. The chain uses TRBV29-1 and TRBJ2-3; a possible D gene is TRBD2 (6 bases). This TCR was recovered from a human donor with alopecia areata. The CDR3 region is CSVDTGSGEDTQYF. The CDR3 DNA sequence: TGCAGCGTTGATACCGGGAGCGGAGAAGATACGCAGTATTTT.